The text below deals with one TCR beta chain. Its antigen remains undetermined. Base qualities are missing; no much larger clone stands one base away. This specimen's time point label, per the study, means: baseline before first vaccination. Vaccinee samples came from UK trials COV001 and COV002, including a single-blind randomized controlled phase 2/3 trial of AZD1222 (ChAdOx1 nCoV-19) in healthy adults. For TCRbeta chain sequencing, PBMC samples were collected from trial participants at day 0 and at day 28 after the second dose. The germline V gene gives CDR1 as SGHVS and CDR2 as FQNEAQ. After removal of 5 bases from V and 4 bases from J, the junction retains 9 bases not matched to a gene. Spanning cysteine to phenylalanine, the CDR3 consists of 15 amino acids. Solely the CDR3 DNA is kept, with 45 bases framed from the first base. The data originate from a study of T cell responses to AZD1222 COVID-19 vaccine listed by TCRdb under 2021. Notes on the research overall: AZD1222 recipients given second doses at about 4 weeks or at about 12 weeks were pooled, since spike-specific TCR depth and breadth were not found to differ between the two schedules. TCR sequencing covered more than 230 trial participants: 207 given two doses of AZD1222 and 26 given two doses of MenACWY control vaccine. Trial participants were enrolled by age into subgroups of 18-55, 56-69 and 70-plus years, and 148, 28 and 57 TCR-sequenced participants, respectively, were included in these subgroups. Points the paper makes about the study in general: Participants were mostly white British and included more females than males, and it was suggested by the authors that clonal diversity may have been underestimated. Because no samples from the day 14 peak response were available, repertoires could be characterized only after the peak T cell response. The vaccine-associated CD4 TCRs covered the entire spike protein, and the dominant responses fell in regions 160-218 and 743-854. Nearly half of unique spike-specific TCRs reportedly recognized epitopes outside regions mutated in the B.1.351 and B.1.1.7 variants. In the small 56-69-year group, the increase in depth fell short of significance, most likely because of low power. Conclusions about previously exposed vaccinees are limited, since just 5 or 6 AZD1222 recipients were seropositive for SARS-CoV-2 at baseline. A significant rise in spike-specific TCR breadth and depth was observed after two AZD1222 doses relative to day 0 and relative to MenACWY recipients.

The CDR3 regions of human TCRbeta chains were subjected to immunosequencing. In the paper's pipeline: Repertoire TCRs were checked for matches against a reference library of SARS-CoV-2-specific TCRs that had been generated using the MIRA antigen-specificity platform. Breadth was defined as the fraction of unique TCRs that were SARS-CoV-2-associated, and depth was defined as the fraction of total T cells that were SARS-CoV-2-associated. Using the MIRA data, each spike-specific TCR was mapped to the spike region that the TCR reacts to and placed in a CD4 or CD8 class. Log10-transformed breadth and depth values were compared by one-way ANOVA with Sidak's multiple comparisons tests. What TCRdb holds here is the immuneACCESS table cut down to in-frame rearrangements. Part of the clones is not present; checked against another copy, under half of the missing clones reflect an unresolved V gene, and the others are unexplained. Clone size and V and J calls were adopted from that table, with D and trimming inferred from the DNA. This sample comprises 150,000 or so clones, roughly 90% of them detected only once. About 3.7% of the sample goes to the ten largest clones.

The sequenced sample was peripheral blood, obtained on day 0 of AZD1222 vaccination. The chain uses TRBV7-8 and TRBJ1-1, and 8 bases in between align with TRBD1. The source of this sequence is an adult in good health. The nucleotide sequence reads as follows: TGTGCCAGCAGCCCGCGTCAGGGGGCGATCACTGAAGCTTTCTTT. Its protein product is CASSPRQGAITEAFF.